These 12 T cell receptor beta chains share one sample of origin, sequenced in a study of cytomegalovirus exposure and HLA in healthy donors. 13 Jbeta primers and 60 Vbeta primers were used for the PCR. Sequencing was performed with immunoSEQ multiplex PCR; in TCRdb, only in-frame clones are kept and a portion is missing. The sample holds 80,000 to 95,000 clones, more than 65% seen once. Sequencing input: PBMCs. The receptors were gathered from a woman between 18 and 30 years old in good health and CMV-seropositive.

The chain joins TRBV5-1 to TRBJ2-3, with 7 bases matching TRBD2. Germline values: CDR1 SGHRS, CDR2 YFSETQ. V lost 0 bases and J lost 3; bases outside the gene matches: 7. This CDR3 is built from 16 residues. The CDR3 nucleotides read TGCGCCAGCAGCTTGGGCGGGAGAGCTCCTACAGATACGCAGTATTTT. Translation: CASSLGGRAPTDTQYF. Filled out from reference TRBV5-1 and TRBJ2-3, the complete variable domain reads KAGVTQTPRYLIKTRGQQVTLSCSPISGHRSVSWYQQTPGQGLQFLFEYFSETQRNKGNFPGRFSGRQFSNSRSEMNVSTLELGDSALYLCASSLGGRAPTDTQYFGPGTRLTVL.

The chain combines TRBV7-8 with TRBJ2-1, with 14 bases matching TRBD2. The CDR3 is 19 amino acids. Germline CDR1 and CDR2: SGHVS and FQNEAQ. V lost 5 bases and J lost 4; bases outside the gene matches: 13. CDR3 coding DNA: TGTGCCAGCAGCGATCCAACCGGGACTAGCGGGAGTATGTACAATGAGCAGTTCTTC. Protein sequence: CASSDPTGTSGSMYNEQFF. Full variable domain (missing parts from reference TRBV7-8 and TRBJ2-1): GAGVSQSPRYKVAKRGQDVALRCDPISGHVSLFWYQQALGQGPEFLTYFQNEAQLDKSGLPSDRFFAERPEGSVSTLKIQRTQQEDSAVYLCASSDPTGTSGSMYNEQFFGPGTRLTVL.

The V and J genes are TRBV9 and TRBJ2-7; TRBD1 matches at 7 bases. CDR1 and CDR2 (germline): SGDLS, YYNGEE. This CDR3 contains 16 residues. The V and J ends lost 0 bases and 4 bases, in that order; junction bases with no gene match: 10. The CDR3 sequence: CASSVAEQGFVYEQYF. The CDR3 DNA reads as TGTGCCAGCAGCGTAGCTGAACAGGGGTTTGTTTACGAGCAGTACTTC.

CDR3 DNA sequence: TGTGCCAGCAGCTTAGCTCTAGCGGGAGCCGGGGAGCAGTTCTTC. Encoded protein: CASSLALAGAGEQFF. V gene TRBV7-2 combines with J gene TRBJ2-1, with 10 bases aligning to TRBD2. Germline V CDR1 and CDR2: SGHTA, FQGNSA. V trimming: 0 bases; J trimming: 10 bases; junction bases outside the gene matches: 6. The CDR3 contains 15 residues.

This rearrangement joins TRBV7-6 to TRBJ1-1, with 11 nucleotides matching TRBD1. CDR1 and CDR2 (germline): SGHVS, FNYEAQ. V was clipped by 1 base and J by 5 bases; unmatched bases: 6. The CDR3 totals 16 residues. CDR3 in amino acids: CASSLGTGGVKTEAFF. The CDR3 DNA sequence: TGTGCCAGCAGCTTAGGGACAGGGGGCGTAAAGACTGAAGCTTTCTTT. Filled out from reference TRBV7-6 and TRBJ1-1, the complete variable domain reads GAGVSQSPRYKVTKRGQDVALRCDPISGHVSLYWYRQALGQGPEFLTYFNYEAQQDKSGLPNDRFSAERPEGSISTLTIQRTEQRDSAMYRCASSLGTGGVKTEAFFGQGTRLTVV.

CDR3 nucleotide sequence: TGTGCCAGCAGTTCCCGCGGGGGGGCTGAGCAGTTCTTC. Translation: CASSSRGGAEQFF. This rearrangement joins TRBV6-5 to TRBJ2-1; 9 positions agree with TRBD2. Germline V lookup: CDR1 MNHEY, CDR2 SVGAGI. Losses at the gene ends were 4 bases for V and 9 bases for J; bases not matched to a gene: 4. The CDR3 covers 13 residues.

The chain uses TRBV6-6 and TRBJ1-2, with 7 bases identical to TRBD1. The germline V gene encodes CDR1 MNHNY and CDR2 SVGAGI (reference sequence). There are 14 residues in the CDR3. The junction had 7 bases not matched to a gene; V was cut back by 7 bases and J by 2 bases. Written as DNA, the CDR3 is TGTGCCAGCACCTCGGACAGGCCCAACTATGGCTACACCTTC. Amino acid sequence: CASTSDRPNYGYTF.

In DNA, the CDR3 is TGTGCCATCAGTGAGACGGGACTAGCGGGGGCTGGGCCGCGAGCCAAAAACATTCAGTACTTC. It is translated as CAISETGLAGAGPRAKNIQYF. V is TRBV10-3 and J is TRBJ2-4; TRBD2 aligns across 14 bases. CDR3 size: 21 residues. Unmatched junction bases numbered 12, after V lost 2 bases and J lost 0 bases. The germline CDR1 and CDR2 sequences are ENHRY and SYGVKD.

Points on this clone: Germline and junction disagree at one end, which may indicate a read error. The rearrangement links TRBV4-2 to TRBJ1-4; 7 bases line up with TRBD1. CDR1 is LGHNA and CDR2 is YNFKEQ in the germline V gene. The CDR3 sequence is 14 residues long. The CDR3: CASTQTGVGEKLFF. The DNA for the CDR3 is TGTGCCAGCACCCAAACAGGGGTTGGCGAAAAACTGTTTTTT.

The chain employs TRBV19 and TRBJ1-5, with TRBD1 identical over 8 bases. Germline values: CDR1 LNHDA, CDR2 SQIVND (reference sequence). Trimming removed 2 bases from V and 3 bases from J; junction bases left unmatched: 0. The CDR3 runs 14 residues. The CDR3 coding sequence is TGTGCCAGTAGTATACAGGGGGCCAATCAGCCCCAGCATTTT. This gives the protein CASSIQGANQPQHF.

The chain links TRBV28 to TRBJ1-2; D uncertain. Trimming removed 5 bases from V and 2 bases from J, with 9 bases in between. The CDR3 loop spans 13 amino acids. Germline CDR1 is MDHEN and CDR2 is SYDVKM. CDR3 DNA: TGTGCCAGCAGTATCGTCGGGAACTATGGCTACACCTTC. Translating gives CASSIVGNYGYTF.

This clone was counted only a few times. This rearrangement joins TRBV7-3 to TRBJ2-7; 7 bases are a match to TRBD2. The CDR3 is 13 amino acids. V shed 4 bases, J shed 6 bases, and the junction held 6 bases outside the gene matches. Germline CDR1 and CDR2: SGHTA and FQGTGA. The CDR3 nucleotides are TGTGCCAGCAGCTCCACCCCGGGGGGCGAGCAGTACTTC. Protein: CASSSTPGGEQYF. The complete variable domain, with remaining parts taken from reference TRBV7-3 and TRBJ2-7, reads GAGVSQTPSNKVTEKGKYVELRCDPISGHTALYWYRQSLGQGPEFLIYFQGTGAADDSGLPNDRFFAVRPEGSVSTLKIQRTERGDSAVYLCASSSTPGGEQYFGPGTRLTVT.